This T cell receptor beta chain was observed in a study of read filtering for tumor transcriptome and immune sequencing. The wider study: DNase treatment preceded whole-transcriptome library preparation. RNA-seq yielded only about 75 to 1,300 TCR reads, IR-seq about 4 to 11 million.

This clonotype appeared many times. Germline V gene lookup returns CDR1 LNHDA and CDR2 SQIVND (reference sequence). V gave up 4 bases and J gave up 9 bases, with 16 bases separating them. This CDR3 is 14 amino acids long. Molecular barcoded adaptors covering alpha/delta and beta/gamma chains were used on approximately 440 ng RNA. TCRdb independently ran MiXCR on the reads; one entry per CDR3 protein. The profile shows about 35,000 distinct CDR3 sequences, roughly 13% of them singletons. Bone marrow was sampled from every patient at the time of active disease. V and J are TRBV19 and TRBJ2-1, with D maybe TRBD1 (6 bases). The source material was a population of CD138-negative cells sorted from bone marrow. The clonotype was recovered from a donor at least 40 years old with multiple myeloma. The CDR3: CASSTTLQGTEQFF. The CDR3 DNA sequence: TGTGCCAGTAGTACCACCCTACAGGGAACTGAGCAGTTCTTC. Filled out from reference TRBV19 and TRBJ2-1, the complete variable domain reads DGGITQSPKYLFRKEGQNVTLSCEQNLNHDAMYWYRQDPGQGLRLIYYSQIVNDFQKGDIAEGYSVSREKKESFPLTVTSAQKNPTAFYLCASSTTLQGTEQFFGPGTRLTVL.